This entry is about one T cell receptor beta chain. What antigen it recognizes has not been identified. The record has no base qualities; no much larger clone is one base away. At the junction V is shortened by 1 base and J by 2 bases, with 12 bases in between. The cysteine opens and the phenylalanine closes a CDR3 of 16 amino acids. The DNA shown is the 48-base CDR3, in frame from base 1. CDR1 and CDR2 are drawn from the germline V gene: SGHVS, FQNEAQ. The collaborating institutions used their own protocols to collect whole blood in K2EDTA tubes. For TCRbeta analysis, collaborator samples were shipped as frozen whole blood, as isolated PBMCs, or as DNA extracted from either sample type. This sample is part of a study of blood T cell repertoires in COVID-19 (dated by TCRdb to 2020 to 2022). Background for the entire study: Collaborator samples came from the United States, Italy and Spain and covered acute and convalescent phases of COVID-19. The dataset comprised deeply sampled blood TCRbeta repertoires from subjects exposed to, actively infected with, or recovered from COVID-19. Where HLA class I and class II types were available, the types were taken from metadata supplied by the sample provider, not from assay-based typing. The material from the prospective study consisted of cDNA or gDNA derived from T cells, B-cell-depleted T cells, or PBMCs. The samples were drawn from the first 160 participants of the ongoing ImmuneRACE study and from 950 to 1,500 subjects provided by 6 global collaborators. Sample metadata almost always included a de-identified subject ID, COVID-19 status, age in years and sex. The repertoires were released in a freely available public database meant as a resource for research on the immune response to SARS-CoV-2.

Findings and caveats that apply to the study as a whole: The quantity of clinical and demographic metadata differed by source and by participant and was supplied without curation.

TCRbeta CDR3 regions were amplified from genomic DNA by means of the immunoSEQ Assay, a bias-controlled multiplex PCR. The paper's data handling went like this. Nucleated cell counts per sample were estimated from amplification of reference gene primers within the assay. To quantify the absolute abundance of each unique TCRbeta CDR3 rearrangement, sequence reads were collapsed and filtered. For each sample, productive Simpson clonality was calculated as the square root of Simpson's diversity index over productive rearrangements. What TCRdb holds here is the immuneACCESS table cut down to in-frame rearrangements. Part of the clones is not present; checked against another copy, under half of the missing clones reflect an unresolved V gene, and the others are unexplained. That table furnishes V, J and clone size, whereas the DNA furnished D and trimming. This sample comprises fewer than 200,000 clones, just under 95% of them detected only once. Roughly 4.5% of the sample rests with the top ten.

This receptor was identified in a woman aged 45-65 years with acute or convalescent COVID-19. The chain couples TRBV7-8 to TRBJ1-3; TRBD1 could be the D gene, as 5 bases match. The sequencing sample was made of peripheral blood. The CDR3 reads as follows: CASSLEGPNPGNTIYF. The DNA sequence is TGTGCCAGCAGCTTAGAGGGGCCTAATCCTGGAAACACCATATATTTT.